The sequence of this T cell receptor (beta chain) was determined in a study of cytomegalovirus exposure and HLA in healthy donors. Across the whole study: Out of several hundred genotyped donors, roughly 83% belonged to the Caucasian-associated ancestry cluster.

Study results and caveats: Most TCR sequences were seen very rarely across donors, but some public TCRs occurred in many.

The primer mix had 60 Vbeta and 13 Jbeta primers. Sequenced by immunoSEQ multiplex PCR; TCRdb stores in-frame clones only, minus some. This table has some 180,000 clones, roughly 73% appearing once. Comment on this clone: Its antigen is not identified.

The J segment lost 1 base and the V segment lost 5 bases, leaving 15 bases of the junction unmatched. The CDR3 spans 18 residues. CDR1 is ENHRY and CDR2 is SYGVKD in the germline V gene. The specimen was PBMCs. The sequence derives from a woman aged 25 to 39 in good health and CMV-seronegative. The V and J genes are TRBV10-3 and TRBJ2-3, with 7 positions matching TRBD1. CDR3 residues: CAISSWETGRIGTDTQYF. Written as DNA, the CDR3 is TGTGCCATCAGTTCGTGGGAGACAGGGAGAATTGGCACAGATACGCAGTATTTT.